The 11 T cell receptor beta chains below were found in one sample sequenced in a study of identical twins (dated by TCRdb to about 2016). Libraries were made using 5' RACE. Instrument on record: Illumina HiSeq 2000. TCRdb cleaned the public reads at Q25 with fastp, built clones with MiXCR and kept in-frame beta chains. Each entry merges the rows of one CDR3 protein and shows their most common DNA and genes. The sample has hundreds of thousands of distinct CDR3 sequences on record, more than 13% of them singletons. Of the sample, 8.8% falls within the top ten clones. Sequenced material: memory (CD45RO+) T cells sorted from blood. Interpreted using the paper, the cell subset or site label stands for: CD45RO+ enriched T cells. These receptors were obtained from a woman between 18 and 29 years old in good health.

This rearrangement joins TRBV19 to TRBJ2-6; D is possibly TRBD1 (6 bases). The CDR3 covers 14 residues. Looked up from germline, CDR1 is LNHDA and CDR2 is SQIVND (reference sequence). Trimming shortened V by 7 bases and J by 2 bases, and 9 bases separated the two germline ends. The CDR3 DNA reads TGTGCCAGTAACAGGGAGCCTGGGGCCAACGTCCTGACTTTC. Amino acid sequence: CASNREPGANVLTF. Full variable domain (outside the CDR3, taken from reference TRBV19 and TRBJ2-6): DGGITQSPKYLFRKEGQNVTLSCEQNLNHDAMYWYRQDPGQGLRLIYYSQIVNDFQKGDIAEGYSVSREKKESFPLTVTSAQKNPTAFYLCASNREPGANVLTFGAGSRLTVL.

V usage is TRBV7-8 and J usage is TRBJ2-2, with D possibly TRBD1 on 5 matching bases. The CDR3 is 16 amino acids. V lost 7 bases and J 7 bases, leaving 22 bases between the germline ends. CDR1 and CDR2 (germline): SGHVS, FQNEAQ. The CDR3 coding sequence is TGTGCCAGCACCCCGCCGGCCCGTGGGGCTGGCGGGGAGCTGTTTTTT. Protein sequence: CASTPPARGAGGELFF.

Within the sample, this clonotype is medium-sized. CDR3: CSGTSGKRGELFF. CDR3 DNA: TGCAGTGGGACTAGCGGCAAGCGGGGGGAGCTGTTTTTT. This sequence joins TRBV20-1 and TRBJ2-2, with 10 bases fitting TRBD2. Germline V gene sequence: CDR1 DFQATT, CDR2 SNEGSKA (reference sequence). The CDR3 is 13 residues long. V gave up 7 bases and J gave up 8 bases; unmatched junction bases: 7.

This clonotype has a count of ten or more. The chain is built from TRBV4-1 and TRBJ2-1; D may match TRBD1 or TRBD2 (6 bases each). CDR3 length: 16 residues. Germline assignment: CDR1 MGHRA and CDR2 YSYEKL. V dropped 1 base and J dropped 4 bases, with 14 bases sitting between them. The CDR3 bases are TGCGCCAGCAGCCAAGGTTCGGGGGCGAATTACAATGAGCAGTTCTTC. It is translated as CASSQGSGANYNEQFF.

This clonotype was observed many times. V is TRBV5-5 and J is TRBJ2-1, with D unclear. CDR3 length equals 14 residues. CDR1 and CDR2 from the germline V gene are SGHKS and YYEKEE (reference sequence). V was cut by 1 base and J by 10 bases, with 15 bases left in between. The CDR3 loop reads CASSLIGPGKEQFF. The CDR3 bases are TGTGCCAGCAGCTTGATAGGGCCGGGCAAGGAGCAGTTCTTC.

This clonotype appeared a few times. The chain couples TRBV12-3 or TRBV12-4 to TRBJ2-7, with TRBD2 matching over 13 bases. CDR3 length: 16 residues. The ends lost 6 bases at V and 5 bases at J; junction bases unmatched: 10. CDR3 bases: TGTGCCAGCAGCAAAGGGACTAGCGGGAATACCCACGAGCAGTACTTC. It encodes CASSKGTSGNTHEQYF.

CDR3 sequence reads: CSANPGASGNTIYF. The CDR3 DNA sequence: TGCAGTGCTAACCCAGGGGCTTCTGGAAACACCATATATTTT. The chain carries TRBV20-1 and TRBJ1-3; weak D call: TRBD1 (6 bases). Per germline, CDR1 DFQATT and CDR2 SNEGSKA (reference sequence). The CDR3 totals 14 residues. Trimming cost V 4 bases and J 1 base, with 11 bases left between them.

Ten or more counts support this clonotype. In nucleotides, the CDR3 is TGTGCCAGCAGCCACTCCGGGCGCCGGAACACCGGGGAGCTGTTTTTT. Protein product: CASSHSGRRNTGELFF. The rearrangement uses TRBV3-1 and TRBJ2-2; D gene uncertain. V dropped 3 bases and J dropped 1 base, with 12 bases sitting between them. Germline CDR1 is LGHDT and CDR2 is YNNKEL (reference sequence). This CDR3 contains 16 residues.

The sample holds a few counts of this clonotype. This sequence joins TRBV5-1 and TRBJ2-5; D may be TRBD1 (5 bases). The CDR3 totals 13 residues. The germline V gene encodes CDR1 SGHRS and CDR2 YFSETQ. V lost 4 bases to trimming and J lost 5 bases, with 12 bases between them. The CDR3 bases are TGCGCCAGCAGCACACGACAGTTGGAGACCCAGTACTTC. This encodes CASSTRQLETQYF.

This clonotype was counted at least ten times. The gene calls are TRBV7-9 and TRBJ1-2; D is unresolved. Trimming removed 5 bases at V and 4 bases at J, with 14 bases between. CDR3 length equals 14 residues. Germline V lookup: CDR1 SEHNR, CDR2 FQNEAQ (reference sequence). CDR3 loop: CASSRGESVYGYTF. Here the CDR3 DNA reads TGTGCCAGCAGCCGTGGTGAGAGTGTCTATGGCTACACCTTC.

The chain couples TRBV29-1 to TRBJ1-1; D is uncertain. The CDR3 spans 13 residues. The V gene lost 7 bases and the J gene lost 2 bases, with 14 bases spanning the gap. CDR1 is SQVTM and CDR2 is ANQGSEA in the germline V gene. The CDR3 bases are TGCAGCGCCAAGGCCGGTCCAAACACTGAAGCTTTCTTT. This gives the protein CSAKAGPNTEAFF.